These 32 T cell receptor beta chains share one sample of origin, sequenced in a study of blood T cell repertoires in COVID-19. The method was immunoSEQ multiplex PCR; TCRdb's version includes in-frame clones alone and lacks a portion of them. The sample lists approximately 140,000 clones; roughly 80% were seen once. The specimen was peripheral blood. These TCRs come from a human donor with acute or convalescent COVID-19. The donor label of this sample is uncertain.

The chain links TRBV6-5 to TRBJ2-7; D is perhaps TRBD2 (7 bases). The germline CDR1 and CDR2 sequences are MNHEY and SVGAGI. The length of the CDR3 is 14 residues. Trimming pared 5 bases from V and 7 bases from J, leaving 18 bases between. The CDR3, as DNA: TGTGCCAGCAGTCGCGGACAGAGGGAGGGGGAGCAGTACGTC. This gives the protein CASSRGQREGEQYV.

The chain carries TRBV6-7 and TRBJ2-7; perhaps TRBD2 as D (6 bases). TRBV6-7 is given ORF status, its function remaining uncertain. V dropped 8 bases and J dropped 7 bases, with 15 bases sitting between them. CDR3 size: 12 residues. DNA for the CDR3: TGTGCCAGCCCCCGGGAGAGTGGGGAGCAGTACGTC. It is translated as CASPRESGEQYV.

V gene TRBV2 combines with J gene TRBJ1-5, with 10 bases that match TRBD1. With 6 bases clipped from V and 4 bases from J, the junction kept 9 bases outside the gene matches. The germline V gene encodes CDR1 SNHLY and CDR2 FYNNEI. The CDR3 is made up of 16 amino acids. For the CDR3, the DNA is TGTGCCAGCAGCCGGGACAGGGGAGCTGGAAATCAGCCCCAGCATTTT. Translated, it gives CASSRDRGAGNQPQHF.

The CDR3, as DNA: TGTGCCAGTAGTACTACAGGGGCTGGGGAAAAACTGTTTTTT. Translated: CASSTTGAGEKLFF. The J gene is TRBJ1-4, the V gene TRBV19, with TRBD1 identical over 7 bases. J gave up 8 bases and V 4 bases, and 7 bases lay outside the gene matches. CDR1 is LNHDA, CDR2 SQIVND, per germline (reference sequence). This CDR3 spans 14 amino acids.

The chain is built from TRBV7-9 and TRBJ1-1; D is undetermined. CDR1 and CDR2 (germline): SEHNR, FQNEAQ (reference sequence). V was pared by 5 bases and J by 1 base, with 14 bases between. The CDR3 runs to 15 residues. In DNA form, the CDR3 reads TGTGCCAGCAGCCCCAGGAGGGCAACGAACACTGAAGCTTTCTTT. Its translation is CASSPRRATNTEAFF.

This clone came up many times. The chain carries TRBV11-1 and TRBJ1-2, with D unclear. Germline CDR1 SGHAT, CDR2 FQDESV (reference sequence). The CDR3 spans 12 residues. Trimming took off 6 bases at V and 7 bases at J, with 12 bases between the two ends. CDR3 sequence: CASSRTESGYTF. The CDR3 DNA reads TGTGCCAGCAGTAGGACTGAGAGTGGCTACACCTTC.

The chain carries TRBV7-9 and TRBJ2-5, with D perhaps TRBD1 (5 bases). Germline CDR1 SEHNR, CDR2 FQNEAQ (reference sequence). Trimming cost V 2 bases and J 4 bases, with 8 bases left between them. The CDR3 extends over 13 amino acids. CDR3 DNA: TGTGCCAGCAGCTTAAAGGGGATAGAGACCCAGTACTTC. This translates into CASSLKGIETQYF.

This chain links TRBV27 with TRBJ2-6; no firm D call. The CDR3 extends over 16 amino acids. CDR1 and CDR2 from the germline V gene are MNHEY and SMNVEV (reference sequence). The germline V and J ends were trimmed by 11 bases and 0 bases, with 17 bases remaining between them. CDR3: CACRPLGFSGANVLTF. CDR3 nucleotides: TGTGCCTGCCGCCCTCTGGGCTTCTCTGGGGCCAACGTCCTGACTTTC.

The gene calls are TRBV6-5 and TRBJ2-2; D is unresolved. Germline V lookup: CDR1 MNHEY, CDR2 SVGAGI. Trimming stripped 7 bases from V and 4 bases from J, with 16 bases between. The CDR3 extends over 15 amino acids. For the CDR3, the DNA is TGTGCCAGCACCCCCGACAAGCAGATCACCGGGGAGCTGTTTTTT. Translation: CASTPDKQITGELFF.

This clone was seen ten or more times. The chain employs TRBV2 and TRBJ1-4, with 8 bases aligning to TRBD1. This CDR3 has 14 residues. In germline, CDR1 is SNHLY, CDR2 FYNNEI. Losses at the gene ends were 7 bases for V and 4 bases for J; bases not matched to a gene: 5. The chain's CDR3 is CASNRGSDNEKLFF. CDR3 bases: TGTGCCAGCAACAGGGGGTCCGATAATGAAAAACTGTTTTTT.

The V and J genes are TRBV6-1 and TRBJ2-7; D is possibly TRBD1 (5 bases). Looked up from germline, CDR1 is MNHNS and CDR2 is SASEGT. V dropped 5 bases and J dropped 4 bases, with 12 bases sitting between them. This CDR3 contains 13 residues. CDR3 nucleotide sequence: TGTGCCAGCAGTTCTACAGGAAGTTACGAGCAGTACTTC. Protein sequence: CASSSTGSYEQYF.

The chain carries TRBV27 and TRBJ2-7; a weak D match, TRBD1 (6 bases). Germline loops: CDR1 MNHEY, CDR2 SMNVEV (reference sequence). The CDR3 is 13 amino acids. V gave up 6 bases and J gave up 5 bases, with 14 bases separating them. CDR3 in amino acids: CASSPGQFDEQYF. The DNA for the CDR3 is TGTGCCAGCAGCCCAGGACAGTTTGACGAGCAGTACTTC.

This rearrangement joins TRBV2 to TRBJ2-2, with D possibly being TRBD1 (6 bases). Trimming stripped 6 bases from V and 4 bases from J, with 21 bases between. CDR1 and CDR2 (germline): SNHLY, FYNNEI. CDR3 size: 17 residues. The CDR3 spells CASRMALLGGGTGELFF. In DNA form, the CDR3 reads TGTGCCAGCAGGATGGCCCTCCTAGGGGGTGGCACCGGGGAGCTGTTTTTT.

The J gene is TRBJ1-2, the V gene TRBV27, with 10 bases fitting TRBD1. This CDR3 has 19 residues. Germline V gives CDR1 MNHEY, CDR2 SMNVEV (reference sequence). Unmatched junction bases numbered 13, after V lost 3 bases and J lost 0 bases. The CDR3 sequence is CASSFRTDRGRTANYGYTF. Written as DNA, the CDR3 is TGTGCCAGCAGTTTCCGGACTGACAGGGGGCGTACTGCTAACTATGGCTACACCTTC.

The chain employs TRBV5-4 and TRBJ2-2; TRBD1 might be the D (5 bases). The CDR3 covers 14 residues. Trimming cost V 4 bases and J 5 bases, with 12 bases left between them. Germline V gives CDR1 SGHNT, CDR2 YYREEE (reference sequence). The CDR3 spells CASSRNKGTGELFF. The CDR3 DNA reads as TGTGCCAGCAGCCGCAATAAGGGGACCGGGGAGCTGTTTTTT.

CDR3 loop: CASSHRLGSRVDEAFF. In nucleotides, the CDR3 is TGCGCCAGCAGCCACCGCCTTGGGTCCAGGGTAGATGAAGCTTTCTTT. The J gene is TRBJ1-1, the V gene TRBV4-1; D perhaps matches TRBD1 (5 bases). Germline lookup yields CDR1 MGHRA and CDR2 YSYEKL. The CDR3 loop spans 16 amino acids. Deletions cut 3 bases from V and 7 bases from J, with 21 bases between.

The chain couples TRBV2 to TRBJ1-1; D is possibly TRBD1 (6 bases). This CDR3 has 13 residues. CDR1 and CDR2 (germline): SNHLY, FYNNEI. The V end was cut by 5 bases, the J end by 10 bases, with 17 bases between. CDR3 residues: CASSSQGIRGAFF. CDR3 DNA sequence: TGTGCCAGCAGTTCCCAGGGGATAAGGGGAGCTTTCTTT.

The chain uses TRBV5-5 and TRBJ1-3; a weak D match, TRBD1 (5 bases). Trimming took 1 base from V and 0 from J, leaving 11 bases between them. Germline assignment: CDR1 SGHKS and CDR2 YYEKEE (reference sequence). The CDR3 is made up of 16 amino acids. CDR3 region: CASSLSSRDSGNTIYF. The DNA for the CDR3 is TGTGCCAGCAGCTTGAGTTCCAGGGACTCTGGAAACACCATATATTTT. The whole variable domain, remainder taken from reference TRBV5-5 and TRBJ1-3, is DAGVTQSPTHLIKTRGQQVTLRCSPISGHKSVSWYQQVLGQGPQFIFQYYEKEERGRGNFPDRFSARQFPNYSSELNVNALLLGDSALYLCASSLSSRDSGNTIYFGEGSWLTVV.

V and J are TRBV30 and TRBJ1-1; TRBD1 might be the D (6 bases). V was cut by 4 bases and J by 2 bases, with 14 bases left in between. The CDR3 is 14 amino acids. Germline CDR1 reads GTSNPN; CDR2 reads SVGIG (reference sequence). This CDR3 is CAWTSYRVNTEAFF. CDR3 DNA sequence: TGTGCCTGGACCAGTTACAGGGTTAACACTGAAGCTTTCTTT. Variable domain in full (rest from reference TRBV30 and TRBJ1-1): SQTIHQWPATLVQPVGSPLSLECTVEGTSNPNLYWYRQAAGRGLQLLFYSVGIGQISSEVPQNLSASRPQDRQFILSSKKLLLSDSGFYLCAWTSYRVNTEAFFGQGTRLTVV.

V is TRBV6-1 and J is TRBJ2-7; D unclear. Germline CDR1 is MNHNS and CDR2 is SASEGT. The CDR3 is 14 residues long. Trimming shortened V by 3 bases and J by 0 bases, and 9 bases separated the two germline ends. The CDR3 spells CASSDSVYSYEQYV. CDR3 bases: TGTGCCAGCAGTGATTCGGTTTACTCCTACGAGCAGTACGTC.

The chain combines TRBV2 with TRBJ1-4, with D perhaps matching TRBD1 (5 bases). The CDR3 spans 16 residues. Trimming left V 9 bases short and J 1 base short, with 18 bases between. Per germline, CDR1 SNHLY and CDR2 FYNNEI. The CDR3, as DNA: TGTGCCAGTCGTTCAGGGCAGACGAGAACTAATGAAAAACTGTTTTTT. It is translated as CASRSGQTRTNEKLFF.

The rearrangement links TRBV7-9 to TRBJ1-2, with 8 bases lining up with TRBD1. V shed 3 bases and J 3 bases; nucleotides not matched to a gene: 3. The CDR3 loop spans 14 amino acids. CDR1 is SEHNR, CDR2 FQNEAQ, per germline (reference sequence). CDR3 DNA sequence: TGTGCCAGCAGCTTGCAGGGGGCGGACTATGGCTACACCTTC. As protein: CASSLQGADYGYTF.

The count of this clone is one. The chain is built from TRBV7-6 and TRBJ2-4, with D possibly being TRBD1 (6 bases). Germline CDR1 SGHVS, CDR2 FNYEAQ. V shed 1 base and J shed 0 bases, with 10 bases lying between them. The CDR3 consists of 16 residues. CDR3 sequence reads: CASSLGTVLAKNIQYF. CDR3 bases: TGTGCCAGCAGCTTAGGGACAGTTCTAGCCAAAAACATTCAGTACTTC. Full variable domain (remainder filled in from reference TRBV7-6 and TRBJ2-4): GAGVSQSPRYKVTKRGQDVALRCDPISGHVSLYWYRQALGQGPEFLTYFNYEAQQDKSGLPNDRFSAERPEGSISTLTIQRTEQRDSAMYRCASSLGTVLAKNIQYFGAGTRLSVL.

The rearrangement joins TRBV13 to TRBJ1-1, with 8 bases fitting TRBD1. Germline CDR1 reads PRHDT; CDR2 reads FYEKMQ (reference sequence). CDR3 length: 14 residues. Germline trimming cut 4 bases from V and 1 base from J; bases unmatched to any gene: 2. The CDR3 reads CASSSGGWNTEAFF. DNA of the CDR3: TGTGCCAGCAGCTCAGGGGGCTGGAACACTGAAGCTTTCTTT. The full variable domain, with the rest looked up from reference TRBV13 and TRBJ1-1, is AAGVIQSPRHLIKEKRETATLKCYPIPRHDTVYWYQQGPGQDPQFLISFYEKMQSDKGSIPDRFSAQQFSDYHSELNMSSLELGDSALYFCASSSGGWNTEAFFGQGTRLTVV.

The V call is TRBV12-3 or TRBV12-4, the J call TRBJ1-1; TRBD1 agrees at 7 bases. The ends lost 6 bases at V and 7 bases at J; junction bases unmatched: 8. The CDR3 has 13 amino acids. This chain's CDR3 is CASRTGHRGEAFF. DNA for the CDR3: TGTGCCAGCAGGACAGGGCACCGAGGTGAAGCTTTCTTT.

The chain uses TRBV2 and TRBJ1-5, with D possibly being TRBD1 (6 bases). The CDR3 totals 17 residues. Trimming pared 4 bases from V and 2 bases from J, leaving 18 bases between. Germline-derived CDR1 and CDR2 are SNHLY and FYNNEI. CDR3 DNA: TGTGCCAGCAGTGTTGACAGGAGGATCAATGGCAATCAGCCCCAGCATTTT. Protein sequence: CASSVDRRINGNQPQHF.

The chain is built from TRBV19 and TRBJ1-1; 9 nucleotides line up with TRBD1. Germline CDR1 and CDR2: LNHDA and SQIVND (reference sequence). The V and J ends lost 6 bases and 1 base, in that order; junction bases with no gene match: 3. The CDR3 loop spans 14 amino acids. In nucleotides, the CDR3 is TGTGCCAGTAGATGGGACAGGGCGAACACTGAAGCTTTCTTT. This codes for CASRWDRANTEAFF.

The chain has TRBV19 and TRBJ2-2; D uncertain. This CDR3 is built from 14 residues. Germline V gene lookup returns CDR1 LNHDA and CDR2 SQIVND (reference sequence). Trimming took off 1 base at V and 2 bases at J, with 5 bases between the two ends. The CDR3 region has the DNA TGTGCCAGTAGTATAGGACTTAACACCGGGGAGCTGTTTTTT. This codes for CASSIGLNTGELFF.

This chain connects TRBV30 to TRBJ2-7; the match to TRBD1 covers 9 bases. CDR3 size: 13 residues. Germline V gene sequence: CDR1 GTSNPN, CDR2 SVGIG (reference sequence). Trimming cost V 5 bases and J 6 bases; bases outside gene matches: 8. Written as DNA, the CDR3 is TGTGCCTGGGGCACAGGGGGCCCACTCGAGCAGTACTTC. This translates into CAWGTGGPLEQYF.

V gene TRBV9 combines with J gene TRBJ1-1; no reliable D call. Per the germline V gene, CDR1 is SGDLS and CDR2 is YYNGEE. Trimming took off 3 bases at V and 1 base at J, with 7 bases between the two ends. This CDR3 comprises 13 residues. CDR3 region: CASSGDWNTEAFF. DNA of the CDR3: TGTGCCAGCAGCGGAGACTGGAACACTGAAGCTTTCTTT.

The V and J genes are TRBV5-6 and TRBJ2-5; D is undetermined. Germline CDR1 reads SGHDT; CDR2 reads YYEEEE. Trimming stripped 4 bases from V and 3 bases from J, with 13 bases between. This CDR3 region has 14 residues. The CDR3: CASSPLSLEETQYF. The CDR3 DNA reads TGTGCCAGCAGCCCTCTGTCGTTAGAAGAGACCCAGTACTTC.

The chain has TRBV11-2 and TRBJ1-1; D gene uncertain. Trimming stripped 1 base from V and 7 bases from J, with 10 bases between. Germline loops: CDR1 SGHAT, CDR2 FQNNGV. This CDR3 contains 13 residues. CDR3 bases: TGTGCCAGCAGCTTAGGGGGAGAGGTTGAAGCTTTCTTT. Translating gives CASSLGGEVEAFF. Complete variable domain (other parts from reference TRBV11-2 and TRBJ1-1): EAGVAQSPRYKIIEKRQSVAFWCNPISGHATLYWYQQILGQGPKLLIQFQNNGVVDDSQLPKDRFSAERLKGVDSTLKIQPAKLEDSAVYLCASSLGGEVEAFFGQGTRLTVV.